The 32 T cell receptor beta chains presented below share a single source sample, sequenced in a study of cytomegalovirus exposure and HLA in healthy donors. Libraries were prepared by immunoSEQ multiplex PCR; TCRdb keeps only in-frame clonotypes and omits some of them. Seen here are tens of thousands of clones, 90% to 95% observed once, and the top ten hold around 1.1%. The source material was PBMCs. Source of these receptors: a man aged 18 to 29 in good health and CMV-seronegative.

The V and J genes are TRBV6-1 and TRBJ2-5, with a possible D match to TRBD2 (5 bases). Germline CDR1 reads MNHNS; CDR2 reads SASEGT. The CDR3 covers 14 residues. Trimming stripped 7 bases from V and 5 bases from J, with 17 bases between. CDR3 sequence: CASTLGRYQETQYF. The CDR3 nucleotides read TGTGCCAGCACCCTAGGGAGATATCAGGAGACCCAGTACTTC.

This clone showed up just a few times. V gene TRBV10-3 combines with J gene TRBJ2-7, with 10 bases lining up with TRBD1. Germline CDR1 reads ENHRY; CDR2 reads SYGVKD. The CDR3 is made up of 17 amino acids. Unmatched junction bases numbered 14, after V lost 6 bases and J lost 3 bases. CDR3 in amino acids: CAISEEGGRTGGYEQYF. The CDR3 nucleotides read TGTGCCATCAGCGAAGAGGGGGGTAGGACAGGGGGCTACGAGCAGTACTTC.

The J gene is TRBJ2-1, the V gene TRBV7-6; 7 positions match TRBD2. The CDR3 contains 17 residues. The V gene's germline CDR1 is SGHVS and CDR2 FNYEAQ. The J segment lost 0 bases and the V segment lost 2 bases, leaving 7 bases of the junction unmatched. CDR3: CASSLFTRGSSYNEQFF. The CDR3 DNA is TGTGCCAGCAGCTTATTCACCCGCGGGAGCTCCTACAATGAGCAGTTCTTC. Looking up the rest from reference TRBV7-6 and TRBJ2-1 gives the full variable domain: GAGVSQSPRYKVTKRGQDVALRCDPISGHVSLYWYRQALGQGPEFLTYFNYEAQQDKSGLPNDRFSAERPEGSISTLTIQRTEQRDSAMYRCASSLFTRGSSYNEQFFGPGTRLTVL.

The chain recombines TRBV7-8 with TRBJ2-7; 12 bases map to TRBD2. The length of the CDR3 is 15 residues. After removal of 4 bases from V and 6 bases from J, the junction contained 7 bases not matched to a gene. In germline, CDR1 is SGHVS, CDR2 FQNEAQ. The CDR3 bases are TGTGCCAGCAGCTCCTTCGGACTAGCGGGGTCCGAGCAGTACTTC. Translating it yields CASSSFGLAGSEQYF. The full variable domain, its missing parts supplied by reference TRBV7-8 and TRBJ2-7, is GAGVSQSPRYKVAKRGQDVALRCDPISGHVSLFWYQQALGQGPEFLTYFQNEAQLDKSGLPSDRFFAERPEGSVSTLKIQRTQQEDSAVYLCASSSFGLAGSEQYFGPGTRLTVT.

The rearrangement joins TRBV30 to TRBJ2-5, with TRBD2 identical over 12 bases. Per germline, CDR1 GTSNPN and CDR2 SVGIG (reference sequence). V dropped 4 bases and J dropped 5; count of bases not matched to a gene: 17. The CDR3 loop spans 18 amino acids. CDR3 protein: CAWNYIGLAGTREETQYF. DNA for the CDR3: TGTGCCTGGAACTATATAGGACTAGCGGGAACCAGGGAGGAGACCCAGTACTTC. The full variable domain, rest sourced from reference TRBV30 and TRBJ2-5, is SQTIHQWPATLVQPVGSPLSLECTVEGTSNPNLYWYRQAAGRGLQLLFYSVGIGQISSEVPQNLSASRPQDRQFILSSKKLLLSDSGFYLCAWNYIGLAGTREETQYFGPGTRLLVL.

J is TRBJ1-3 and V is TRBV5-6; 9 bases agree with TRBD1. Per the germline V gene, CDR1 is SGHDT and CDR2 is YYEEEE. V trimming: 4 bases; J trimming: 1 base; junction bases outside the gene matches: 9. The CDR3 extends over 17 amino acids. Here the CDR3 DNA reads TGTGCCAGCAGCCCTAGGTTCGACAGGGGGTCTGGAAACACCATATATTTT. Translation gives CASSPRFDRGSGNTIYF.

This CDR3 is CASSTQGGAVSEAFF. CDR3 nucleotides: TGCGCCAGCAGCACACAGGGAGGGGCCGTCTCTGAAGCTTTCTTT. The chain has TRBV5-1 and TRBJ1-1; D possibly corresponds to TRBD1 (6 bases). Looked up from germline, CDR1 is SGHRS and CDR2 is YFSETQ. This CDR3 has 15 residues. V was trimmed by 4 bases and J by 6 bases, leaving 19 bases between them.

The chain links TRBV9 to TRBJ1-4, with 7 bases matching TRBD1. The CDR3 runs to 15 residues. The J segment lost 6 bases and the V segment lost 4 bases, leaving 9 bases of the junction unmatched. In germline, CDR1 is SGDLS, CDR2 YYNGEE. DNA for the CDR3: TGTGCCAGCAGCTCCCCCGGGACAGCCTATGAAAAACTGTTTTTT. Translation: CASSSPGTAYEKLFF.

This clone showed up just once. This chain links TRBV6-1 with TRBJ2-1; D remains ambiguous. Germline V gene sequence: CDR1 MNHNS, CDR2 SASEGT. V lost 4 bases and J lost 4, with 11 bases in between. The length of the CDR3 is 14 residues. Here the CDR3 DNA reads TGTGCCAGCAGTGTTGGTACCAGATACAATGAGCAGTTCTTC. Amino acids: CASSVGTRYNEQFF.

The chain joins TRBV9 to TRBJ2-5; D possibly corresponds to TRBD1 (8 bases). Looked up from germline, CDR1 is SGDLS and CDR2 is YYNGEE. CDR3 length equals 15 residues. V was shortened by 3 bases and J by 2 bases, with 14 bases between the two germline ends. CDR3 sequence (DNA): TGTGCCAGCAGCGCGGGGGGACAGGATCAAGAGACCCAGTACTTC. Translating it yields CASSAGGQDQETQYF.

The chain carries TRBV7-2 and TRBJ2-1; 14 nucleotides agree with TRBD2. V shed 5 bases and J 6 bases; nucleotides not matched to a gene: 9. The CDR3 covers 17 residues. Germline-derived CDR1 and CDR2 are SGHTA and FQGNSA. The CDR3 sequence: CASSINRGLAGVNEQFF. CDR3 in DNA: TGTGCCAGCAGCATAAATAGGGGACTAGCGGGAGTCAATGAGCAGTTCTTC.

This chain uses TRBV6-5 with TRBJ2-1; D not resolved. V was trimmed by 4 bases and J by 6 bases, leaving 10 bases between them. Germline V gene sequence: CDR1 MNHEY, CDR2 SVGAGI. The length of the CDR3 is 13 residues. CDR3 nucleotide sequence: TGTGCCAGCAGTTCCAATCTAGGCAATGAGCAGTTCTTC. Its translation is CASSSNLGNEQFF.

The rearrangement joins TRBV28 to TRBJ1-1, with D uncertain. Looked up from germline, CDR1 is MDHEN and CDR2 is SYDVKM. The V end was cut by 3 bases, the J end by 7 bases, with 9 bases between. This CDR3 is 12 amino acids long. The CDR3 is CASSFQTFEAFF. The CDR3, as DNA: TGTGCCAGCAGTTTCCAAACATTTGAAGCTTTCTTT. Combining the CDR3 with reference TRBV28 and TRBJ1-1 gives the whole variable domain DVKVTQSSRYLVKRTGEKVFLECVQDMDHENMFWYRQDPGLGLRLIYFSYDVKMKEKGDIPEGYSVSREKKERFSLILESASTNQTSMYLCASSFQTFEAFFGQGTRLTVV.

Points on this clone: The junction differs from germline at one of its ends, possibly a read error. V is TRBV7-9 and J is TRBJ2-7, with D possibly TRBD1 on 6 matching bases. Germline V CDR1 and CDR2: SEHNR, FQNEAQ (reference sequence). The CDR3 contains 12 residues. CDR3 in DNA: TGTGCCAGCAGCTTAGAGGGGGTATTCCTAAAGTTC. Protein product: CASSLEGVFLKF.

The chain is built from TRBV19 and TRBJ2-7, with 9 bases lining up with TRBD1. Germline V gene lookup returns CDR1 LNHDA and CDR2 SQIVND (reference sequence). Unmatched junction bases numbered 2, after V lost 4 bases and J lost 1 base. This CDR3 is built from 14 residues. The CDR3 bases are TGTGCCAGTAGTAAACAGGGGGCTTCCTACGAGCAGTACTTC. This sequence encodes CASSKQGASYEQYF.

The rearrangement links TRBV28 to TRBJ2-7; no clear D. Trimming stripped 3 bases from V and 3 bases from J, with 12 bases between. Germline-derived CDR1 and CDR2 are MDHEN and SYDVKM. The CDR3 spans 14 residues. The CDR3 DNA reads as TGTGCCAGCAGTTTTCGGCTAGAGGTCTACGAGCAGTACTTC. The encoded protein is CASSFRLEVYEQYF.

J is TRBJ2-2 and V is TRBV4-2; 11 bases map to TRBD2. CDR3 length: 17 residues. Looked up from germline, CDR1 is LGHNA and CDR2 is YNFKEQ. The V and J ends lost 6 bases and 7 bases, in that order; junction bases with no gene match: 13. CDR3 sequence reads: CASSLKTSGNFHGELFF. CDR3 in DNA: TGTGCCAGCAGTCTCAAGACTAGCGGGAACTTCCACGGGGAGCTGTTTTTT.

The chain joins TRBV4-1 to TRBJ2-7; 12 bases fit TRBD1. There are 15 residues in the CDR3. Germline V lookup: CDR1 MGHRA, CDR2 YSYEKL. J was trimmed by 5 bases and V by 3 bases; bases with no gene match: 5. CDR3 sequence reads: CASSHPGTGGDEQYF. CDR3 nucleotide sequence: TGCGCCAGCAGCCATCCCGGGACAGGGGGCGACGAGCAGTACTTC.

DNA for the CDR3: TGTGCTAGTGGTTTGGCGACTGACACTGAAGCTTTCTTT. This sequence encodes CASGLATDTEAFF. This chain uses TRBV12-5 with TRBJ1-1; no clear D gene. Germline loops: CDR1 LGHNT, CDR2 FRNRAP. There are 13 residues in the CDR3. Trimming shortened V by 1 base and J by 3 bases, and 6 bases separated the two germline ends.

DNA of the CDR3: TGTGCCAGCTCACCAACGGACACGCTAGACTATGGCTACACCTTC. Protein: CASSPTDTLDYGYTF. The chain uses TRBV18 and TRBJ1-2, with D perhaps matching TRBD1 (5 bases). Germline V lookup: CDR1 KGHSH, CDR2 LQKENI. The CDR3 totals 15 residues. Trimming removed 2 bases from V and 3 bases from J, with 13 bases in between.

The J gene is TRBJ1-1, the V gene TRBV5-6, with a tentative D call TRBD1 (5 bases). Germline-derived CDR1 and CDR2 are SGHDT and YYEEEE. V was trimmed by 1 base and J by 7 bases, leaving 14 bases between them. CDR3 length equals 14 residues. CDR3 protein: CASSLPPGSVEAFF. CDR3 nucleotides: TGTGCCAGCAGCTTGCCCCCAGGGTCGGTTGAAGCTTTCTTT.

This rearrangement joins TRBV25-1 to TRBJ2-6, with 8 bases that match TRBD1. Germline-derived CDR1 and CDR2 are MGHDK and SYGVNS. This CDR3 has 18 amino acids. V was clipped by 5 bases and J by 2 bases; unmatched bases: 11. CDR3 sequence reads: CASSLRTGSSAGANVLTF. CDR3 sequence (DNA): TGTGCCAGCAGTTTGAGGACAGGGTCGTCTGCTGGGGCCAACGTCCTGACTTTC.

This clone was seen more than once but under ten times. J is TRBJ1-2 and V is TRBV6-5; 8 nucleotides match TRBD1. Germline lookup yields CDR1 MNHEY and CDR2 SVGAGI. V shed 8 bases, J shed 5 bases, and the junction held 10 bases outside the gene matches. The CDR3 totals 14 residues. CDR3 nucleotides: TGTGCCAGCGGCACATTGACAGGGGCATATGGCTACACCTTC. It is translated as CASGTLTGAYGYTF.

The chain carries TRBV6-4 and TRBJ2-1, with D possibly being TRBD2 (6 bases). This CDR3 contains 13 residues. In germline, CDR1 is MRHNA, CDR2 SNTAGT. Trimming removed 6 bases from V and 7 bases from J, with 13 bases in between. The CDR3 DNA sequence: TGTGCCAGCAGCCGGGAGACGGGGAATGAGCAGTTCTTC. Protein product: CASSRETGNEQFF.

The rearrangement uses TRBV27 and TRBJ2-6; D uncertain. V was clipped by 7 bases and J by 0 bases, with 19 bases between them. This CDR3 contains 18 residues. Germline CDR1 and CDR2: MNHEY and SMNVEV (reference sequence). CDR3 region: CASTPSRQAFSGANVLTF. CDR3 DNA sequence: TGTGCCAGCACCCCGAGTCGCCAGGCGTTCTCTGGGGCCAACGTCCTGACTTTC.

The rearrangement links TRBV19 to TRBJ2-5; TRBD2 matches 7 bases. The germline V gene has CDR1 LNHDA and CDR2 SQIVND (reference sequence). The V and J ends lost 1 base and 2 bases, in that order; junction bases with no gene match: 10. The CDR3 has 17 residues. As DNA, the CDR3 is TGTGCCAGTAGTATAGGGGGTACTACTAGCGTACAAGAGACCCAGTACTTC. This translates into CASSIGGTTSVQETQYF.

The chain employs TRBV5-1 and TRBJ1-2; 9 bases are a match to TRBD1. Germline CDR1 and CDR2: SGHRS and YFSETQ. The CDR3 length is 14 residues. Trimming took 4 bases from V and 4 from J; bases not matched to a gene: 5. CDR3 in amino acids: CASSQTGGSYGYTF. CDR3 coding DNA: TGCGCCAGCAGCCAGACAGGGGGGTCCTATGGCTACACCTTC.

CDR3 residues: CATLKRGKGGHNEQFF. DNA for the CDR3: TGTGCCACACTGAAGCGGGGGAAGGGTGGACACAATGAGCAGTTCTTC. The V gene is TRBV19, the J gene TRBJ2-1, with 8 nucleotides matching TRBD2. CDR1 and CDR2 (germline): LNHDA, SQIVND (reference sequence). The CDR3 loop spans 16 amino acids. J gave up 5 bases and V 10 bases, and 16 bases lay outside the gene matches.

This chain joins TRBV7-9 and TRBJ2-3, with D hard to call. Germline V gives CDR1 SEHNR, CDR2 FQNEAQ (reference sequence). Deletions cut 5 bases from V and 0 bases from J, with 18 bases between. This CDR3 spans 17 amino acids. In nucleotides, the CDR3 is TGTGCCAGCAGCCAACGCAGGTCCACCACTAGCACAGATACGCAGTATTTT. Amino acid sequence: CASSQRRSTTSTDTQYF.

This clone was found once. The chain couples TRBV4-1 to TRBJ2-1; 7 bases match TRBD1. There are 13 residues in the CDR3. J was trimmed by 15 bases and V by 5 bases; bases with no gene match: 13. Germline V gene data show CDR1 as MGHRA and CDR2 as YSYEKL. CDR3 residues: CASSSNDRDSWFF. Here the CDR3 DNA reads TGCGCCAGCAGCTCAAACGACCGGGACAGTTGGTTCTTC.

V and J are TRBV28 and TRBJ2-3, with D maybe TRBD2 (5 bases). This CDR3 spans 15 amino acids. CDR1 MDHEN and CDR2 SYDVKM come from the germline V gene. Trimming removed 7 bases at V and 4 bases at J, with 18 bases between. The DNA of the CDR3 is TGTGCCAGCACCGCGCCGGGAAATCCAGCAGATACGCAGTATTTT. Residues: CASTAPGNPADTQYF.

The genes are TRBV18 and TRBJ2-1, with a weak D call TRBD2 (6 bases). The germline CDR1 and CDR2 sequences are KGHSH and LQKENI. The CDR3 is 16 amino acids. V was clipped by 1 base and J by 4 bases, with 14 bases between them. The CDR3 bases are TGTGCCAGCTCACCACGCTCCCTGGGGGGTTACAATGAGCAGTTCTTC. It specifies CASSPRSLGGYNEQFF.